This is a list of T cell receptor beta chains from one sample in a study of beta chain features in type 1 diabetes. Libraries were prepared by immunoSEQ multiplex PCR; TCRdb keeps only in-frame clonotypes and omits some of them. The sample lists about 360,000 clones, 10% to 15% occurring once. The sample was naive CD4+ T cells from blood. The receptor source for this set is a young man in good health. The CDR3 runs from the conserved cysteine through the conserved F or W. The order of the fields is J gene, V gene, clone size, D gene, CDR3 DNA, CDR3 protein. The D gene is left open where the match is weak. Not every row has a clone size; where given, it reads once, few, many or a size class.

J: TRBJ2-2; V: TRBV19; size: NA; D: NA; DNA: TGTGCCAGTCGCGGACACGAGAACACCGGGGAGCTGTTTTTT; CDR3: CASRGHENTGELFF
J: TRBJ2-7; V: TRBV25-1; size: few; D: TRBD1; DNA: TGTGCCAGCAGTACGTCAGGGGGCTACGAGCAGTACTTC; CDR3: CASSTSGGYEQYF
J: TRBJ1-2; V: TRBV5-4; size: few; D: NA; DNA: TGTGCCAGCAGCTTGGGGGCTTTGGGAGGGGCCTATGGCTACACCTTC; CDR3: CASSLGALGGAYGYTF
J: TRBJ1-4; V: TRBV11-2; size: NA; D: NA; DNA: TGTGCCAGCAGCCCCCGGGCCCCGACAGGAAAACTGTTTTTT; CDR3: CASSPRAPTGKLFF
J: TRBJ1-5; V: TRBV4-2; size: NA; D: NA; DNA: TGTGCCAGCAGCCAAGGCGAGTATAGCAATCAGCCCCAGCATTTT; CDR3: CASSQGEYSNQPQHF
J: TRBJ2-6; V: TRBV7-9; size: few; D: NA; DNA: TGTGCCAGCAGCTCCTCTCGGACAAGTGGGGTCTCTGGGGCCAACGTCCTGACTTTC; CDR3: CASSSSRTSGVSGANVLTF
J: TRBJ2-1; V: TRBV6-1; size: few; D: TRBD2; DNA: TGTGCCAGCAGTGAAGCTGGGACTAGTTTGATTGAGCAGTTCTTC; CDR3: CASSEAGTSLIEQFF
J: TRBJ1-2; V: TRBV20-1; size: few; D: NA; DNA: TGCAGTGCTCGGGGGAGCTATGGCTACACCTTC; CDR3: CSARGSYGYTF
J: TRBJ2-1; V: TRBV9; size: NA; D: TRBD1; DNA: TGTGCCAGCAGCGTCAGGACAGGGTTTGAGCAGTTCTTC; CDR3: CASSVRTGFEQFF
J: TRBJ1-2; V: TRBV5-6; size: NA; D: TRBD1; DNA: TGTGCCAGCAGCAGACAGGGCTATGGCTACACCTTC; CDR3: CASSRQGYGYTF
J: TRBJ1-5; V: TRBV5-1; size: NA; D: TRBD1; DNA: TGCGCCAGCAGCTTGGGACAGGGATGGCAGCCCCAGCATTTT; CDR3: CASSLGQGWQPQHF
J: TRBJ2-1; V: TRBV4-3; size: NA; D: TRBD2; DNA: TGCGCCAGCAGCCAAGATCTTAAGAGGGCTAGCGGCTCCTACAATGAGCAGTTCTTC; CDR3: CASSQDLKRASGSYNEQFF
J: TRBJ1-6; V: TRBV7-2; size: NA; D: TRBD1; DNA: TGTGCCAGCAGCTTAAGGGGGCCTCTAAATAATTCACCCCTCCACTTT; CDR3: CASSLRGPLNNSPLHF
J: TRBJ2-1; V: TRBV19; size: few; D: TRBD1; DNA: TGTGCCAGTAGTATAAGGACAGGGATTAGCTCCTACAATGAGCAGTTCTTC; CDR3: CASSIRTGISSYNEQFF
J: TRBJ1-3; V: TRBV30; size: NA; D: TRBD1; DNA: TGTGCCGGCGACAGGGGCTCTGGAAACACCATATATTTT; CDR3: CAGDRGSGNTIYF
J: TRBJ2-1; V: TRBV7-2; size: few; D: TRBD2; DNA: TGTGCCAGCAGCTCGACTAGCGGGGGCCCCCATGAGCAGTTCTTC; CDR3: CASSSTSGGPHEQFF
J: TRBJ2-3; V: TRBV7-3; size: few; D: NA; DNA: TGTGCCAGCAGCCCGGAGGGGGGGCATATAGATACGCAGTATTTT; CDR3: CASSPEGGHIDTQYF
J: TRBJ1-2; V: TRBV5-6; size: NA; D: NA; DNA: TGTGCCAGCAGCCTCTCTGGGGCTTTCGTGGGCTACACCTTC; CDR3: CASSLSGAFVGYTF
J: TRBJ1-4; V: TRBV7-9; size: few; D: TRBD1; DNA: TGTGCCAGCAGCTCCTTACAGGGGTCCGGTGAAAAACTGTTTTTT; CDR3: CASSSLQGSGEKLFF
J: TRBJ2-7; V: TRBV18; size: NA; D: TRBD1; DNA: TGTGCCAGCTCACCACGGACAGGGGGCTCCTACGAGCAGTACTTC; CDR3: CASSPRTGGSYEQYF
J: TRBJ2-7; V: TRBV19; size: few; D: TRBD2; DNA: TGTGCCAGTAGTTTATGGACTAGCGGGAGATCTCTCTACGAGCAGTACTTC; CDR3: CASSLWTSGRSLYEQYF
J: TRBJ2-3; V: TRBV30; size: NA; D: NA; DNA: TGTGCCTGGAGTGTTTACAGGGAATCCACAGATACGCAGTATTTT; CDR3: CAWSVYRESTDTQYF
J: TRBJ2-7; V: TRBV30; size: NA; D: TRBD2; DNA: TGTGCCTGGAGTGCGAGGGCTAGCGGGAGAGGCGAGCAGTACTTC; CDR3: CAWSARASGRGEQYF
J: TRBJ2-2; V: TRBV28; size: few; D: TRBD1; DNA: TGTGCCAGCAGTTTACGGGACAGGGGACACGGGGAGCTGTTTTTT; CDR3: CASSLRDRGHGELFF
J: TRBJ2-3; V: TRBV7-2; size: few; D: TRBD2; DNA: TGTGCCAGCAGCTATAGACTAGCGGATACGCAGTATTTT; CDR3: CASSYRLADTQYF
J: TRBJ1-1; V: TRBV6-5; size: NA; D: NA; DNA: TGTGCCAGCAGTTACGGGTATGGGAGGGCGAACACTGAAGCTTTCTTT; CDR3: CASSYGYGRANTEAFF
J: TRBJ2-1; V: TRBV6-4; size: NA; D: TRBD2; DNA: TGTGCCAGCAGTCCTAGCGGGAGGGCCTATGAGCAGTTCTTC; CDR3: CASSPSGRAYEQFF
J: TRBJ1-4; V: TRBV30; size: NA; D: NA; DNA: TGTGCCTGGAGTAGCACGCGAGGTGAAAAACTGTTTTTT; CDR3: CAWSSTRGEKLFF
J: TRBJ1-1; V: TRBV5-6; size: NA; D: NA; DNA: TGTGCCAGCAGCTTCGGGGTCCAGGTTGGGTTTGAGAACACTGAAGCTTTCTTT; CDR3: CASSFGVQVGFENTEAFF
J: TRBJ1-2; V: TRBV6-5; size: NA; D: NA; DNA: TGTGCCAGCAGTTACTCGATGGGAGGAGGCTACACCTTC; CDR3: CASSYSMGGGYTF
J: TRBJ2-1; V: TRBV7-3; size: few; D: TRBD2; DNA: TGTGCCAGCAGCCGACTAGCGGGAGGGATAAATGGTAATGAGCAGTTCTTC; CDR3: CASSRLAGGINGNEQFF
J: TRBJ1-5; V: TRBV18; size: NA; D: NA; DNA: TGTGCCAGCTCACAACAGGGAAACCAGCCCCAGCATTTT; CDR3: CASSQQGNQPQHF
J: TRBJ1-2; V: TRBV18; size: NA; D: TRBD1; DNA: TGTGCCAGCTCACCCACCGGGACAGGGCGCTATGGCTACACCTTC; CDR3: CASSPTGTGRYGYTF
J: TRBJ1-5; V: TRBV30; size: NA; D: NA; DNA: TGTGCCTGGACCCACGGAGGGAGTCAGCCCCAGCATTTT; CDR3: CAWTHGGSQPQHF
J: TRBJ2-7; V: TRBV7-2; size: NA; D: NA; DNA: TGTGCCAGCAGCTCTCGGGGGAACTCCTACGAGCAGTACTTC; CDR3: CASSSRGNSYEQYF
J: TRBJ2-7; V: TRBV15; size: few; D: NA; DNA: TGTGCCACCAGCAGGGTTGACAGCTACGAGCAGTACTTC; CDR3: CATSRVDSYEQYF
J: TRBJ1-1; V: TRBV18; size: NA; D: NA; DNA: TGTGCCAGCTCACCACCCGGGAACACTGAAGCTTTCTTT; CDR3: CASSPPGNTEAFF
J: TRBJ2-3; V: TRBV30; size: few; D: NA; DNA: TGTGCCTGGAGCTCAGGGGCAGATACGCAGTATTTT; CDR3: CAWSSGADTQYF
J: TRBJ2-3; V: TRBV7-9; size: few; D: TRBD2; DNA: TGTGCCAGCAGCTTAGCGGGGACTAGCGGGACATCGCAGTATTTT; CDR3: CASSLAGTSGTSQYF
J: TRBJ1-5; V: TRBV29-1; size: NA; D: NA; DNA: TGCAGCGTTGCCGAGAGGGGGTTTTATCAGCCCCAGCATTTT; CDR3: CSVAERGFYQPQHF
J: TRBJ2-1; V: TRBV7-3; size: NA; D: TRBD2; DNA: TGTGCCAGCAGCTCACCCCGGGGGACTAGCGGGGTTAGTGAGCAGTTCTTC; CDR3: CASSSPRGTSGVSEQFF
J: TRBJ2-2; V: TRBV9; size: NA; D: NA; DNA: TGTGCCAGCAGCGTTTTTGGCGGAGTCACCGGGGAGCTGTTTTTT; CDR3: CASSVFGGVTGELFF
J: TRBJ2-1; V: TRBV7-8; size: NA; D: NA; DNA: TGTGCCAGCAGCTATCCCCCTTGGCAGGGCCTCGGCGGTGAGCAGTTCTTC; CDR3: CASSYPPWQGLGGEQFF
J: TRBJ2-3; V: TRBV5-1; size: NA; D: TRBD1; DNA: TGCGCCAGCAGCTTGGACCCCCCGGGACAGGGTGCAGATACGCAGTATTTT; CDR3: CASSLDPPGQGADTQYF
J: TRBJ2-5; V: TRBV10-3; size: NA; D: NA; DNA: TGTGCCATCAGTGAGTCGCAGACAGGACCCCAAGAGACCCAGTACTTC; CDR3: CAISESQTGPQETQYF
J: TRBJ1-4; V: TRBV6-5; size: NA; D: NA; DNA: TGTGCCAGCAGTTACTCGTCTGGGGACTGGAAAGAAAAACTGTTTTTT; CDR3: CASSYSSGDWKEKLFF
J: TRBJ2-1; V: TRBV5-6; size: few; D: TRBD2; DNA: TGTGCCAGCAGCCCGGCGGGACTAGCGGGACGAGAGCAGTTCTTC; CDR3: CASSPAGLAGREQFF
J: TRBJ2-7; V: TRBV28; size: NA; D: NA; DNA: TGTGCCAGCAGTCCTTTCCCCCCCTACGAGCAGTACTTC; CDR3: CASSPFPPYEQYF
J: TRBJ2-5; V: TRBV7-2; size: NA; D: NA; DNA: TGTGCCAGCAGCTTGGGATTTGAGGGTAGGACCCAGTACTTC; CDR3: CASSLGFEGRTQYF
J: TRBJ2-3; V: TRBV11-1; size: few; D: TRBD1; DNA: TGTGCCAGCCTACCAAGGGACAGGTTAACAGATACGCAGTATTTT; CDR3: CASLPRDRLTDTQYF
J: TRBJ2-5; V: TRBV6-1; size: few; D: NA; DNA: TGTGCCAGCAGTGCAGTGTACCAAGAGACCCAGTACTTC; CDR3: CASSAVYQETQYF
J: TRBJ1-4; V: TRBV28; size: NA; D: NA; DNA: TGTGCCAGCAGACTCGGGGGGGCATCGGGACAAAAACTGTTTTTT; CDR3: CASRLGGASGQKLFF
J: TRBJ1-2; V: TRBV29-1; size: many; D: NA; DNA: TGCAGCTTCAGGGCGGGGTATGGCTACACCTTC; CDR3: CSFRAGYGYTF